This TCR beta chain was captured by sequencing in a study of shared clonotypes between healthy human individuals. Overall study: Per donor, CD8 memory used one plate, CD8 naive used two, CD4 memory used three and CD4 naive used three. Overall study results and limits: The study drew on few donors, limiting represented genetic and exposure-history diversity.

Germline CDR1 is MNHNY and CDR2 is SVGAGI (reference sequence). Trimming removed 0 bases from V and 3 bases from J, with 9 bases in between. The CDR3 consists of 14 residues. Data came from immunoSEQ multiplex PCR; TCRdb stores just in-frame clones and leaves some out. The table has approximately 2,300,000 clones, about 90% seen once. About this clone itself: Antigen: not known.

This chain joins TRBV6-6 and TRBJ2-7; D may be TRBD2 (5 bases). This TCR was recovered from a man between 18 and 29 years old in good health. Some clones in this sample may be carry-over from other donors' samples. Sequencing used naive CD4+ T cells from PBMCs. As to subset: CD45RA+ positively selected. The CDR3 here is CASSYSGAYYEQYF. The CDR3 DNA is TGTGCCAGCAGTTACTCGGGAGCCTACTACGAGCAGTACTTC.